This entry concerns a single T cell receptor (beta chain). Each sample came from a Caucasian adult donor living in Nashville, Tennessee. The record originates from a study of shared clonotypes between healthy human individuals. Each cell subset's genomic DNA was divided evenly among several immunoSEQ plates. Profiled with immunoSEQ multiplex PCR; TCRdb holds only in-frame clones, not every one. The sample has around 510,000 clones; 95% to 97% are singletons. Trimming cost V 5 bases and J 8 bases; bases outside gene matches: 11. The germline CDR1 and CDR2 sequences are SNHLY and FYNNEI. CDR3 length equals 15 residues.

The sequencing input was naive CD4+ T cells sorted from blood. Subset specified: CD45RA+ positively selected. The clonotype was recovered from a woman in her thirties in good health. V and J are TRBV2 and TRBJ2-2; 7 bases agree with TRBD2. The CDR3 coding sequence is TGTGCCAGCAGTCGGAGCGGGAAAATATTAGGGGAGCTGTTTTTT. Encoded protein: CASSRSGKILGELFF.